A single sample is the source of the 17 T cell receptor beta chains below, sequenced in a study of long-term antiretroviral therapy in people with HIV. immunoSEQ v3.0 was run at survey level. Assay used: immunoSEQ multiplex PCR; TCRdb lists only in-frame clones, some missing. The repertoire holds roughly 20,000 clones, with around 78% as singletons. The starting material was unsorted PBMCs, obtained at the start of antiretroviral therapy, before treatment. The receptors come from a woman aged 40 to 49 with HIV.

The J gene is TRBJ1-1, the V gene TRBV7-8; no clear D gene. Per germline, CDR1 SGHVS and CDR2 FQNEAQ. The CDR3 runs to 15 residues. V gave up 1 base and J gave up 7 bases, with 16 bases separating them. The CDR3 nucleotides read TGTGCCAGCAGCTTAGTGAGGCTCCCGAACGGTGAAGCTTTCTTT. Its protein is CASSLVRLPNGEAFF.

The CDR3 protein is CASSASPGVAYEQYF. Here the CDR3 DNA reads TGTGCCAGTAGTGCTTCACCGGGGGTCGCCTACGAGCAGTACTTC. V is TRBV19 and J is TRBJ2-7; a weak D match, TRBD2 (6 bases). V was trimmed by 5 bases and J by 2 bases, leaving 16 bases between them. The CDR3 contains 15 residues. Germline V gene sequence: CDR1 LNHDA, CDR2 SQIVND (reference sequence). Variable domain in full (rest from reference TRBV19 and TRBJ2-7): DGGITQSPKYLFRKEGQNVTLSCEQNLNHDAMYWYRQDPGQGLRLIYYSQIVNDFQKGDIAEGYSVSREKKESFPLTVTSAQKNPTAFYLCASSASPGVAYEQYFGPGTRLTVT.

The chain recombines TRBV4-2 with TRBJ2-2, with 8 bases that match TRBD1. Germline CDR1 and CDR2: LGHNA and YNFKEQ. The CDR3 is 18 amino acids. With V trimmed by 1 base and J by 5 bases, 12 bases remained unmatched. The CDR3 nucleotides are TGTGCCAGCAGCCAAGGCCTTACGTCAGGGGGCCGGACCGGGGAGCTGTTTTTT. This encodes CASSQGLTSGGRTGELFF.

This clone appeared once. The chain uses TRBV30 and TRBJ1-1; D not resolved. Trimming left V 4 bases short and J 4 bases short, with 10 bases between. Germline CDR1 GTSNPN, CDR2 SVGIG (reference sequence). This CDR3 spans 12 amino acids. The CDR3 protein is CAWNYLRTEAFF. CDR3 coding DNA: TGTGCCTGGAATTATCTGCGCACTGAAGCTTTCTTT.

This chain links TRBV7-2 with TRBJ2-1; 11 bases are shared with TRBD2. After removal of 6 bases from V and 7 bases from J, the junction contained 5 bases not matched to a gene. Germline CDR1 reads SGHTA; CDR2 reads FQGNSA. The CDR3 contains 14 residues. This CDR3 is CASRLAGARNEQFF. In nucleotides, the CDR3 is TGTGCCAGCAGACTAGCGGGGGCGAGGAATGAGCAGTTCTTC.

The chain couples TRBV13 to TRBJ1-2, with TRBD1 as a possible D gene (6 bases). Trimming shortened V by 1 base and J by 4 bases, and 13 bases separated the two germline ends. Per germline, CDR1 PRHDT and CDR2 FYEKMQ (reference sequence). This CDR3 contains 15 residues. The CDR3 here is CASSLEQGRGYGYTF. CDR3 DNA sequence: TGTGCCAGCAGCTTAGAACAGGGCAGGGGCTATGGCTACACCTTC.

This clone was detected a few times. The genes are TRBV15 and TRBJ1-5; possibly TRBD1 for D (6 bases). CDR1 and CDR2 (germline): LNHNV, YYDKDF (reference sequence). CDR3 size: 18 residues. V gave up 0 bases and J gave up 2 bases, with 17 bases separating them. CDR3 region: CATSRDGGTGRGNQPQHF. CDR3 sequence (DNA): TGTGCCACCAGCAGAGATGGGGGTACAGGGAGGGGCAATCAGCCCCAGCATTTT.

V is TRBV28 and J is TRBJ1-1; 7 bases line up with TRBD1. CDR3 size: 15 residues. After removal of 5 bases from V and 3 bases from J, the junction contained 9 bases not matched to a gene. Germline V gene lookup returns CDR1 MDHEN and CDR2 SYDVKM. Here the CDR3 reads CASSPLRGRDTEAFF. The CDR3, as DNA: TGTGCCAGCAGTCCCCTGAGGGGGCGCGACACTGAAGCTTTCTTT.

V and J are TRBV6-1 and TRBJ1-3; D gene ambiguous. Trimming took 0 bases from V and 2 from J, leaving 8 bases between them. The CDR3 consists of 15 residues. Germline V lookup: CDR1 MNHNS, CDR2 SASEGT. The CDR3 coding sequence is TGTGCCAGCAGTGAAGCCGCAGGCCCTGGAAACACCATATATTTT. Protein: CASSEAAGPGNTIYF.

V gene TRBV7-9 combines with J gene TRBJ1-4; D ambiguous. The V end lost 6 bases, the J end lost 0 bases, and 11 bases lay between the germline ends. Germline CDR1 reads SEHNR; CDR2 reads FQNEAQ (reference sequence). This CDR3 spans 15 amino acids. The DNA for the CDR3 is TGTGCCAGCAGTTTGAACAGCGCAACTAATGAAAAACTGTTTTTT. This encodes CASSLNSATNEKLFF.

V is TRBV6-4 and J is TRBJ2-2; 13 nucleotides align to TRBD2. The length of the CDR3 is 18 residues. J was trimmed by 0 bases and V by 3 bases; bases with no gene match: 4. CDR1 is MRHNA, CDR2 SNTAGT, per germline. The CDR3 region is CASSEGLAGATNTGELFF. In nucleotides, the CDR3 is TGTGCCAGCAGTGAAGGACTAGCGGGGGCAACGAACACCGGGGAGCTGTTTTTT.

The gene calls are TRBV5-6 and TRBJ1-1, with unresolved D. V lost 6 bases, J lost 7 bases, and 19 bases lay in between. The CDR3 length is 14 residues. Germline V gene data show CDR1 as SGHDT and CDR2 as YYEEEE. CDR3 in DNA: TGTGCCAGCACCTCCGTGGGGAAAATCGATGAAGCTTTCTTT. Its translation: CASTSVGKIDEAFF.

The chain uses TRBV19 and TRBJ2-5, with 7 bases that match TRBD1. The CDR3 runs 17 residues. CDR1 is LNHDA, CDR2 SQIVND, per germline (reference sequence). V was pared by 4 bases and J by 4 bases, with 15 bases of the junction left unmatched. CDR3 amino acids: CASSSRPRDSPLETQYF. CDR3 nucleotide sequence: TGTGCCAGTAGTAGCCGACCCCGGGACAGCCCGTTAGAGACCCAGTACTTC.

This clone has just a few counts. This sequence joins TRBV7-3 and TRBJ1-2; no reliable D call. The CDR3 consists of 12 residues. Germline loops: CDR1 SGHTA, CDR2 FQGTGA. Trimming took off 2 bases at V and 6 bases at J, with 7 bases between the two ends. The CDR3 DNA follows: TGTGCCAGCAGCTTATCAGGTGATGGCTACACCTTC. Its translation is CASSLSGDGYTF. Complete variable domain (other parts from reference TRBV7-3 and TRBJ1-2): GAGVSQTPSNKVTEKGKYVELRCDPISGHTALYWYRQSLGQGPEFLIYFQGTGAADDSGLPNDRFFAVRPEGSVSTLKIQRTERGDSAVYLCASSLSGDGYTFGSGTRLTVV.

The V and J genes are TRBV4-3 and TRBJ2-7; 9 positions match TRBD1. CDR3 length equals 17 residues. Trimming at V came to 1 base and at J to 4 bases, leaving 11 bases not matched to a gene. Germline V lookup: CDR1 LGHNA, CDR2 YSLEER. CDR3 residues: CASSQGLTGGIEYEQYF. CDR3 bases: TGCGCCAGCAGCCAAGGTTTGACAGGGGGGATAGAATACGAGCAGTACTTC.

This sequence joins TRBV2 and TRBJ1-1; a weak D match, TRBD1 (6 bases). This CDR3 contains 17 residues. Trimming left V 3 bases short and J 4 bases short, with 21 bases between. The germline gives CDR1 SNHLY, CDR2 FYNNEI. CDR3 sequence: CASSDLRSGGSGTEAFF. The CDR3 DNA is TGTGCCAGCAGTGATTTGAGATCGGGGGGCTCAGGCACTGAAGCTTTCTTT.

The chain uses TRBV7-9 and TRBJ2-5; 11 bases match TRBD2. CDR1 SEHNR and CDR2 FQNEAQ come from the germline V gene (reference sequence). The CDR3 covers 17 residues. After removal of 5 bases from V and 5 bases from J, the junction contained 13 bases not matched to a gene. Here the CDR3 DNA reads TGTGCCAGCAGCGCAGGGAGTAGCGGGGGGGCCTCGGAGACCCAGTACTTC. Translating gives CASSAGSSGGASETQYF.